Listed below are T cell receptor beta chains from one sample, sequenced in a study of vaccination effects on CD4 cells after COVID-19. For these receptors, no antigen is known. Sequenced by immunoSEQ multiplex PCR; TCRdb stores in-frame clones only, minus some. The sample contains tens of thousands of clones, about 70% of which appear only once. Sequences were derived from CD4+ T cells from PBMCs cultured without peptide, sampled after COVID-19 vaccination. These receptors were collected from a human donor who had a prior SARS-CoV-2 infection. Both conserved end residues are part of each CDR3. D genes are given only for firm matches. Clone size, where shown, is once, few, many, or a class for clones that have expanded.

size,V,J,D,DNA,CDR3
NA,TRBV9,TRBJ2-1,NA,TGTGCCAGCAGCGTGACTCTTACAGTCAATGAGCAGTTCTTC,CASSVTLTVNEQFF
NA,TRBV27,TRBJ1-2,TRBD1,TGTGCCAGCAGTTGGCAGGGACAGGGGGGTTGGTATGGCTACACCTTC,CASSWQGQGGWYGYTF
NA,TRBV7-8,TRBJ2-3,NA,TGTGCCAGCAGCTTTGCGGATACGCAGTATTTT,CASSFADTQYF
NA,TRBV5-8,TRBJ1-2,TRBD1,TGTGCCAGCAGCTTCGTATACCAGGGGGCTGGCTACACCTTC,CASSFVYQGAGYTF
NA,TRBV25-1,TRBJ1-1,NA,TGTGCCAGCAGTGAGCCGCACAGTGAAGCTTTCTTT,CASSEPHSEAFF
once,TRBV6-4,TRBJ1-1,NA,TGTGCCAGCAGTGTTCGGGTGAACACTGAAGCTTTCTTT,CASSVRVNTEAFF
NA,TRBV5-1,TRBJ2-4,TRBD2,TGCGCCAGCAGCCCTACATCTGGGGAGGGGAACATTCAGTACTTC,CASSPTSGEGNIQYF
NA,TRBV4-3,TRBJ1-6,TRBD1,TGCGCCAGCAGCCAAGCTGGCAGGGGGCATGGTTCACCCCTCCACTTT,CASSQAGRGHGSPLHF
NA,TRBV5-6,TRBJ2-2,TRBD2,TGTGCCAGCAGCCGGACTAGCCCCGGGGAGCTGTTTTTT,CASSRTSPGELFF
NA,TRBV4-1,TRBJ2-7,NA,TGCGCCAGCAGCCAACTCCGGGACTTCGCATTTGCCCGGCAGTACTTC,CASSQLRDFAFARQYF
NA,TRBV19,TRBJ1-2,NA,TGTGCCATATCATCCGGAACCTATGGCTACACCTTC,CAISSGTYGYTF
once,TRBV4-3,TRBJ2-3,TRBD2,TGCGCCAGCAGCCAGGCGGGGGGGGTTGGTGATACGCAGTATTTT,CASSQAGGVGDTQYF
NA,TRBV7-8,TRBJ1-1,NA,TGTGCCAGCAGGAAATCGGAGAACACTGAAGCTTTCTTT,CASRKSENTEAFF
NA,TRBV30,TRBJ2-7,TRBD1,TGTGCCTGGAGCACGACAGGGGATTTTTCCTACGAGCAGTACTTC,CAWSTTGDFSYEQYF
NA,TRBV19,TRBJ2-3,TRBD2,TGTGCCAGTAGTATAACCGGGCTAGCGGGGGGGGCAGATACGCAGTATTTT,CASSITGLAGGADTQYF
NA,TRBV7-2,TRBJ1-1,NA,TGTGCCAGCAGCTTGGGACCTACGAGGAATGAAGCTTTCTTT,CASSLGPTRNEAFF
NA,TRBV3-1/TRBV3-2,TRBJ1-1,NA,TGTGCCAGCAGCCAGGTGACAGAGAACACTGAAGCTTTCTTT,CASSQVTENTEAFF
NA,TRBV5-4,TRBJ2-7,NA,TGTGCCAGCGAGCACTATGGGGAAATAAACTCCTACGAGCAGTACTTC,CASEHYGEINSYEQYF
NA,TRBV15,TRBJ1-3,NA,TGTGCCACCAGCAGAGGTGACGTTGGAAACACCATATATTTT,CATSRGDVGNTIYF
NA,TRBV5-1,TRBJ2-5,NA,TGCGCCAGCAGCTTGAATGAGCCAGAGACCCAGTACTTC,CASSLNEPETQYF
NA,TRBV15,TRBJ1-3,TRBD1,TGTGCCACCAGCATAGGGCAGGGGGCAGACACCATATATTTT,CATSIGQGADTIYF
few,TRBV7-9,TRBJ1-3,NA,TGTGCCAGCAGCTTTTATCTGGGAAACTCTGGAAACACCATATATTTT,CASSFYLGNSGNTIYF
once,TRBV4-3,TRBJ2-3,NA,TGCGCCAGCAGCCAAGAGGGGGGAGATACGCAGTATTTT,CASSQEGGDTQYF
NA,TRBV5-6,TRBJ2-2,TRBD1,TGTGCCAGCAGCTTGTTTCACGGACAGGGATACACCGGGGAGCTGTTTTTT,CASSLFHGQGYTGELFF
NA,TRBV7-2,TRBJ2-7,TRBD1,TGTGCCAGCAGCTCCGACAGGGGGTCCCACGAGCAGTACTTC,CASSSDRGSHEQYF
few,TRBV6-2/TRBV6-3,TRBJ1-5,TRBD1,TGTGCCAGCAGTCTATTCAGGGGGCGCGGCAATCAGCCCCAGCATTTT,CASSLFRGRGNQPQHF
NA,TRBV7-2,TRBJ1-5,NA,TGTGCCAGCGGAAGGGGTTCGCCCCAGCATTTT,CASGRGSPQHF
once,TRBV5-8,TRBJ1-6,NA,TGTGCCAGCAGTATTATGTCACCCCTCCACTTT,CASSIMSPLHF
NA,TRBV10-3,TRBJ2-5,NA,TGTGCCATCAGTGAGTCTGCGTCACAAGAGACCCAGTACTTC,CAISESASQETQYF
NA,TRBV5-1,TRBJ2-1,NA,TGCGCCAGCAGCTTGGGACAGAGTTACAATGAGCAGTTCTTC,CASSLGQSYNEQFF
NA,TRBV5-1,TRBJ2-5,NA,TGCGCCAGCAACGGTGCAGGGGCCGTCCAAGAGACCCAGTACTTC,CASNGAGAVQETQYF
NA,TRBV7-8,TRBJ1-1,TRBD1,TGTGCCAGCGAAGCCGGGACAGGGGTTCGCACTGAAGCTTTCTTT,CASEAGTGVRTEAFF
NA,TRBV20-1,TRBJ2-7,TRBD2,TGCAGTGCTAGTAATAGCGGGGGGGCAAGGGAGCAGTACTTC,CSASNSGGAREQYF
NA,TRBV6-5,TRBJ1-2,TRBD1,TGTGCCAGCCAGGACAGGGATTATGGCTACACCTTC,CASQDRDYGYTF
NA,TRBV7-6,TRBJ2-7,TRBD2,TGTGCCAGCAGCTCGAGACCAATAAGGGGACTAGCGGACCAGGATCCCCCTCTCGAGCAGTACTTC,CASSSRPIRGLADQDPPLEQYF
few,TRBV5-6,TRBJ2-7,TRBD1,TGTGCCAGCAGCGGGGGACAGGCGTTTCAATACGAGCAGTACTTC,CASSGGQAFQYEQYF
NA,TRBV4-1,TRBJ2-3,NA,TGCGCCAGCAGCCAAGTTGTTCCGCCAGGGCGAGATACGCAGTATTTT,CASSQVVPPGRDTQYF
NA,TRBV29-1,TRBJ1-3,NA,TGCAGCGTTGAAAGGCAGGGGAGACCTCGACCCTTGGGAAACACCATATATTTT,CSVERQGRPRPLGNTIYF
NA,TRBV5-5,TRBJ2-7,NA,TGTGCCAGCAGCTCACCTACATGGGACTACGAGCAGTACTTC,CASSSPTWDYEQYF
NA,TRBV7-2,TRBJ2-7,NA,TGTGCCAGCAGCTCCTTGATGCCCCACGAGCAGTACTTC,CASSSLMPHEQYF
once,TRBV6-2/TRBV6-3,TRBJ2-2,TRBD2,TGTGCCAGCAGTTACCCGACCTGGTTGGGAGGGGACACCGGGGAGCTGTTTTTT,CASSYPTWLGGDTGELFF
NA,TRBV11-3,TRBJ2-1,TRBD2,TGTGCCAGCAGCCCCGGGGGACTAGCGGGAGTTCATGAGCAGTTCTTC,CASSPGGLAGVHEQFF
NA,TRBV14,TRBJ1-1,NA,TGTGCCAGCAGCCAAGACCGGGAGACTGAAGCTTTCTTT,CASSQDRETEAFF
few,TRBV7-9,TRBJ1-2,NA,TGTGCCAGCAGCTTGGGGCACAACTATGGCTACACCTTC,CASSLGHNYGYTF
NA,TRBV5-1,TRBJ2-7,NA,TGCGCCAGCAGCTTGGTACCCGGAAACGAGCAGTACTTC,CASSLVPGNEQYF
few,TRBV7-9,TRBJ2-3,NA,TGTGCCAGCAGCCGGCTAGCGTCTGTGGCAGATACGCAGTATTTT,CASSRLASVADTQYF
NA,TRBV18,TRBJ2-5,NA,TGTGCCAGCTCACCACCGACTAGACGATCGGAGACCCAGTACTTC,CASSPPTRRSETQYF
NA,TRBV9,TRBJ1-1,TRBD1,TGTGCCAGCAGCCGACAGGGGGTAGGGACTGAAGCTTTCTTT,CASSRQGVGTEAFF
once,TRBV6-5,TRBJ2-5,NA,TGTGCCAGCAGAAACGGGGGAGCAGAGACCCAGTACTTC,CASRNGGAETQYF
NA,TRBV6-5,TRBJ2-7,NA,TGTGCCAGCACGGATAACAGGGACTACGAGCAGTACTTC,CASTDNRDYEQYF
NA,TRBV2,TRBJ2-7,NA,TGTGCCAGGGGAAGACAGGGACTTCCCTACGAGCAGTACTTC,CARGRQGLPYEQYF
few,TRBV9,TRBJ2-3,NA,TGTGCCAGCAGCGGACGACAGATAACTAGCACAGATACGCAGTATTTT,CASSGRQITSTDTQYF
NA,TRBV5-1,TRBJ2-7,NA,TGCGCCAGCAGCTTCGGGCAGAACGCCTACGAGCAGTACTTC,CASSFGQNAYEQYF
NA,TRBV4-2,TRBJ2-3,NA,TGTGCCAGCAGCCTGCAGGGGCAGGGAGCCGCAGATACGCAGTATTTT,CASSLQGQGAADTQYF
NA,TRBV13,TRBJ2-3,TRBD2,TGTGCCAGCAGCCCTCGACTAGCGGGAGCTTCAGATACGCAGTATTTT,CASSPRLAGASDTQYF